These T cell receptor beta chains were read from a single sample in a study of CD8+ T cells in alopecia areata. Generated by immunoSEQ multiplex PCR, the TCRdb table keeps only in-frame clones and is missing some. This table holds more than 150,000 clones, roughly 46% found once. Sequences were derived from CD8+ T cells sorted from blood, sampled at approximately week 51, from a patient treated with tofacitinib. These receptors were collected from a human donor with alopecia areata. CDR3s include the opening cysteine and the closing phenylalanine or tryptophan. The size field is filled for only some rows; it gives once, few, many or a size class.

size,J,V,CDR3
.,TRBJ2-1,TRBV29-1,CSVPKGGEQFF
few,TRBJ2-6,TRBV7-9,CASSSRGSGANVLTF
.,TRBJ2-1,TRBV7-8,CASSARRTNNEQFF
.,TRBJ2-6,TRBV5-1,CASSLVLSGANVLTF
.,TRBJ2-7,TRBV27,CASSSIGGQGNHEQYF
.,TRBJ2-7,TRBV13,CASGRRGYEQYF
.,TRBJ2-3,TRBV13,CASRSTPLSTDTQYF
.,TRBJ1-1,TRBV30,CAWNRGTEAFF
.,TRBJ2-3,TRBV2,CASSVWTEGVADTQYF
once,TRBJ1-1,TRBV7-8,CASSPGGTEAFF
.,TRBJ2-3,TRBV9,CASSVTGQGAGDTQYF
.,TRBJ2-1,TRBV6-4,CASSDTSGGPYNEQFF
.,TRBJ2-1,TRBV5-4,CASSRTALAGAPSQYSEQFF
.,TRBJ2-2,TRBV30,CAWIPGPNTGELFF
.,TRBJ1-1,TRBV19,CASSHGHPNTEAFF
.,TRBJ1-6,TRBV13,CASSETDPYNSPLHF
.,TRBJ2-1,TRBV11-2,CASSLGREQFF
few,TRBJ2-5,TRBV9,CASSSGVAGQETQYF
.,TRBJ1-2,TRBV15,CATSRVPGQGANYGYTF
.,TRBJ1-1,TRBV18,CASSFTGGTRNTEAFF
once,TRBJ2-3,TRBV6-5,CASSYSPPPDTQYF
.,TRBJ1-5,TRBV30,CAWSSGGHQPQHF
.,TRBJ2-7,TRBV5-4,CASSPGQASYEQYF
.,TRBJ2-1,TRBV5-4,CASSGAGLAELNEQFF
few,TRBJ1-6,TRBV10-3,CAISSPGTNSPLHF
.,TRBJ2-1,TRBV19,CASSILVQGNEQFF
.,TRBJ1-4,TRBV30,CAWSVSDEKLFF
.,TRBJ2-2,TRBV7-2,CASSLLRPGELFF
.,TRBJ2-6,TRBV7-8,CASSLAWAEGANVLTF
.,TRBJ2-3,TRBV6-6,CASSDSTSGDLHF
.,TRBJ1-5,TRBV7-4,CASSPPGLPRSNQPQHF
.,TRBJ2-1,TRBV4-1,CASSQDRDRVLHNEQFF
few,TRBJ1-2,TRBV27,CASSFLTGEGYTF
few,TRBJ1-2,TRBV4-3,CASSQGVLTNANYGYTF
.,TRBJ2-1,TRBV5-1,CASQYGGNEQFF
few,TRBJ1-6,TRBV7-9,CASSPGTNSPLHF
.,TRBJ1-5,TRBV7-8,CASRSGGNQPQHF
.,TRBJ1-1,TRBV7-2,CASRRTGRDTEAFF
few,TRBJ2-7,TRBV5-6,CASSWDRYSYEQYF
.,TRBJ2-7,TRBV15,CATSETGSYEQYF
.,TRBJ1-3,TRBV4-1,CASSLVGLSSGNTIYF
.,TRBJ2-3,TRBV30,CAWVGVGTGGGDTQYF
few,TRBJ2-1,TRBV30,CAWSGTSEGGEQFF
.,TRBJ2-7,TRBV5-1,CASSQDASSYEQYF
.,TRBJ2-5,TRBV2,CASSVGGETQYF
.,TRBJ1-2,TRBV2,CASSEVGTGGGYTF
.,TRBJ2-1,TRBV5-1,CASSLTGTGRNEQFF
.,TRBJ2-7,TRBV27,CASSSDVSSYEQYF
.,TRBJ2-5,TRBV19,CASSIMLSGGTQYF
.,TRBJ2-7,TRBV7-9,CASSFSSYEQYF
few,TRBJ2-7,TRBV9,CASSPSEDYEQYF
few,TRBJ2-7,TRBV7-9,CASSLSGAGYEQYF
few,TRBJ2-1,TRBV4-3,CASSQRDRGASNEQFF
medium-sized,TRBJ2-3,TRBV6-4,CASSDSTSGGTDTQYF
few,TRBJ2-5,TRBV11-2,CASSPGETQYF
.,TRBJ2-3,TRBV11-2,CASSLITDTQYF
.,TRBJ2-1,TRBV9,CASSGPGTAKKYNEQFF
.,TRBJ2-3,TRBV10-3,CASFAADTQYF
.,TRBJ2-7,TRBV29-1,CSVGGQGPYEQYF